The clone carrying this T cell receptor beta chain occurred a few times. The data were obtained in a study of T-cell memory formation after mild COVID-19. The CDR3 totals 21 residues. Constant-segment-primed 5'RACE gave TCR alpha and TCR beta cDNA libraries with sample barcodes and UMIs. A single record per CDR3 protein comes from TCRdb applying MiXCR to the 5' RACE reads. The table records more than 150,000 distinct CDR3 sequences, around 21% of them present only once. This receptor was taken from an adult woman who had mild COVID-19 (a few samples of this study predate the infection). Cell type and time point are not known. The chain links TRBV21-1 to TRBJ2-2; the table calls TRBD1, which could not be checked here. TRBV21-1 is labeled a pseudogene. Sequencing input: PBMCs or a T cell subset sorted from them (not recorded which). The CDR3 region has the DNA TGTGCCAGCAGCCTTCATCCGGGACAGGGGCCACGGCTGAGTGATACCGGGGAGCTGTTTTTT. It specifies CASSLHPGQGPRLSDTGELFF.